These T cell receptor beta chains were read from a single sample in a study of control samples from healthy donors and cancer patients. Assay: immunoSEQ multiplex PCR; the TCRdb copy retains only in-frame clones and omits some. The data contain over 150,000 clones, around nine tenths of them singletons. Sequenced: blood. The origin of the receptors is a man younger than 40 in good health. The CDR3 runs from the conserved cysteine through the conserved F or W. A D gene is named only where the DNA matches it firmly. Rows give clone size only sometimes, using once, few, many, or a class for an expanded clone.

>.|TRBD2|TRBV5-4|TRBJ2-7
TGTGCCAGCAGTCTAGCGGGAGTATACGAGCAGTACTTC
CASSLAGVYEQYF
>.|.|TRBV29-1|TRBJ1-4
TGCAGCGTTGAAGACCCGGGGGGGTTTGCTAATGAAAAACTGTTTTTT
CSVEDPGGFANEKLFF
>.|.|TRBV4-2|TRBJ2-1
TGTGCCAGCAGCCCGGAGGGGCGGAACAATGAGCAGTTCTTC
CASSPEGRNNEQFF
>.|TRBD1|TRBV5-4|TRBJ2-5
TGTGCCAGCAGCTTTTGGGACAGGGGTGGGGAGACCCAGTACTTC
CASSFWDRGGETQYF
>.|.|TRBV25-1|TRBJ1-1
TGTGCCAGCAGCCCAGAGACAGTTTCGATGAACACTGAAGCTTTCTTT
CASSPETVSMNTEAFF
>few|.|TRBV6-2/TRBV6-3|TRBJ1-4
TGTGCCAGCAGTTACAGAGGCGGAGGGCTGTCTAATGAAAAACTGTTTTTT
CASSYRGGGLSNEKLFF
>.|.|TRBV27|TRBJ1-5
TGTGCCAGCAGTTTATCGACCACAGGGCCCATCGGCAATCAGCCCCAGCATTTT
CASSLSTTGPIGNQPQHF
>.|TRBD2|TRBV19|TRBJ2-3
TGTGCCAGTAGTATCCTGACTAGCGGGACCTCTAGCACAGATACGCAGTATTTT
CASSILTSGTSSTDTQYF
>.|.|TRBV9|TRBJ2-7
TGTGCCAGCAGCGTAGAAACCGGGACCCCCTACGAGCAGTACTTC
CASSVETGTPYEQYF
>.|.|TRBV10-2|TRBJ1-2
TGCGCCAGCAGTAGTGGCCTTAACTATGGCTACACCTTC
CASSSGLNYGYTF
>.|.|TRBV2|TRBJ1-5
TGTGCCAGCAGTCTAGGGGGAGGTCAGCCCCAGCATTTT
CASSLGGGQPQHF
>.|.|TRBV7-2|TRBJ1-1
TGTGCCAGCATCCCACAGTGGACGGGGTACTTGAACACTGAAGCTTTCTTT
CASIPQWTGYLNTEAFF
>.|TRBD1|TRBV19|TRBJ1-2
TGTGCCAGTAGTCGGGACAGCAACTATGGCTACACCTTC
CASSRDSNYGYTF
>few|.|TRBV21-1|TRBJ2-7
TGTGCCAGCAGCACAACAGGGGGGTACTACGAGCAGTACTTC
CASSTTGGYYEQYF
>few|.|TRBV6-1|TRBJ1-1
TGTGCCAGCAGTGAGCCCCGGACGGGCGCTGAAGCTTTCTTT
CASSEPRTGAEAFF
>.|.|TRBV5-1|TRBJ2-2
TGCGCCAGCAGCTTCCGGGACCATCAAGATGGCGGGGAGCTGTTTTTT
CASSFRDHQDGGELFF
>once|TRBD1|TRBV4-2|TRBJ1-5
TGTGCCAGCAGCCAAGATGACAGGGGAGCGGGGAGGCCCCAGCATTTT
CASSQDDRGAGRPQHF
>once|.|TRBV27|TRBJ1-1
TGTGCCAGCAGTGTTCGGGCAGGGAAAGCTTTCTTT
CASSVRAGKAFF
>once|.|TRBV5-1|TRBJ2-1
TGCGCCAGCAGCTTGGCTAGGGACAATGAGCAGTTCTTC
CASSLARDNEQFF
>.|TRBD2|TRBV6-1|TRBJ2-7
TGTGCCAGCAGTGAGGGACTAGAGTCCGCCTACGAGCAGTACTTC
CASSEGLESAYEQYF
>.|.|TRBV24-1|TRBJ2-1
TGTGCCACCAGTCTAAGAGGGCAGGATGAGCAGTTCTTC
CATSLRGQDEQFF
>.|.|TRBV18|TRBJ2-7
TGTGCCAGCTCACCGCAAGGGGCACTCCTTTACGAGCAGTACTTC
CASSPQGALLYEQYF
>.|TRBD1|TRBV2|TRBJ2-5
TGTGCCAGCAGCGCGACAGGGGGCAAGTTGGAGACCCAGTACTTC
CASSATGGKLETQYF
>.|.|TRBV10-3|TRBJ1-5
TGTGCCATCAGTGAGTCGATTGGGTTAGGCAATCAGCCCCAGCATTTT
CAISESIGLGNQPQHF
>.|.|TRBV4-1|TRBJ2-2
TGCGCCAGCAGCCAAGCCGCGCGACCCGGGGAGCTGTTTTTT
CASSQAARPGELFF
>.|TRBD2|TRBV11-2|TRBJ2-3
TGTGCCAGCAGCTTAAGCGGGAAGACAGATACGCAGTATTTT
CASSLSGKTDTQYF
>.|.|TRBV19|TRBJ2-1
TGTGCCAGTGAACCGGGAGTTGGGAACAATGAGCAGTTCTTC
CASEPGVGNNEQFF
>.|TRBD1|TRBV6-5|TRBJ1-5
TGTGCCAGCCGCGGGACAGGTAATCAGCCCCAGCATTTT
CASRGTGNQPQHF
>.|.|TRBV28|TRBJ2-1
TGTGCCAGCAGTCTTTCCTACAATGAGCAGTTCTTC
CASSLSYNEQFF
>.|.|TRBV3-1/TRBV3-2|TRBJ1-3
TGTGCCAGCAGCCAAATACCGGGACAAGGCACTGGAAACACCATATATTTT
CASSQIPGQGTGNTIYF
>.|TRBD1|TRBV4-1|TRBJ1-4
TGCGCCAGCAGCCAAGCACGGGACAGGGGAAATGAAAAACTGTTTTTT
CASSQARDRGNEKLFF
>.|.|TRBV30|TRBJ2-3
TGTGCCTGGAGTGTAGGCGGGAGCACAGATACGCAGTATTTT
CAWSVGGSTDTQYF
>once|TRBD2|TRBV5-6|TRBJ2-7
TGTGCCAGCAGCCGGACTAGCGGGGGAACGTACTTC
CASSRTSGGTYF
>.|.|TRBV5-6|TRBJ2-2
TGTGCCAGCAGCTTGAGACCAGGGGGAGGTACCGGGGAGCTGTTTTTT
CASSLRPGGGTGELFF
>.|TRBD2|TRBV12-5|TRBJ2-3
TGTGCTAGCTCCTTAGCGGGTTACACAGATACGCAGTATTTT
CASSLAGYTDTQYF
>.|.|TRBV4-1|TRBJ1-2
TGCGCCAGCAGCCAAGATTTGGCGGGGAGGAATGGCTACACCTTC
CASSQDLAGRNGYTF
>.|TRBD2|TRBV11-2|TRBJ2-2
TGTGCCAGCAGCTTTCTAGCGGGGGGCACCGGGGAGCTGTTTTTT
CASSFLAGGTGELFF
>.|.|TRBV12-3/TRBV12-4|TRBJ1-6
TGTGCCAGCAGACAGTCTAATTCACCCCTCCACTTT
CASRQSNSPLHF
>.|.|TRBV12-3/TRBV12-4|TRBJ1-2
TGTGCCAGCAGTTTTGATTATGGGTCATACACCTTC
CASSFDYGSYTF
>.|.|TRBV5-1|TRBJ2-1
TGCGCCAGCAGCTACTCGGGGGATGAGCAGTTCTTC
CASSYSGDEQFF
>.|TRBD1|TRBV7-9|TRBJ1-6
TGTGCCAGCAGCTGGACAGGGACTAATTCACCCCTCCACTTT
CASSWTGTNSPLHF
>.|.|TRBV6-2/TRBV6-3|TRBJ2-1
TGTGCCAGCAGTCGACGGGACCGAGTGAATGAGCAGTTCTTC
CASSRRDRVNEQFF
>.|.|TRBV5-8|TRBJ1-1
TGTGCCAGCAGCTTGGCCGGGAACACTGAAGCTTTCTTT
CASSLAGNTEAFF
>once|.|TRBV20-1|TRBJ2-1
TGCAGTGCCAAAGTGCTGAATGAGCAGTTCTTC
CSAKVLNEQFF
>.|TRBD1|TRBV18|TRBJ1-2
TGTGCCAGCTCACCGACTAGACAGGGAAACTATGGCTACACCTTC
CASSPTRQGNYGYTF
>.|.|TRBV7-2|TRBJ2-3
TGTGCCAGCAGCCGGGGGGACACCACAGATACGCAGTATTTT
CASSRGDTTDTQYF
>.|.|TRBV6-6|TRBJ2-3
TGTGCCAGCAGGCGGACCGGGTCCCCCACAGATACGCAGTATTTT
CASRRTGSPTDTQYF
>.|TRBD1|TRBV6-5|TRBJ1-2
TGTGCCAGCAGTTTTACAGGGGCGCCCTATGGCTACACCTTC
CASSFTGAPYGYTF
>.|.|TRBV7-9|TRBJ1-5
TGTGCCAGCAGCTTTTCAGGGGTTGTTGGCAATCAGCCCCAGCATTTT
CASSFSGVVGNQPQHF
>once|TRBD1|TRBV7-2|TRBJ1-5
TGTGCAAGCGGGGACAGGGTCAATCAGCCCCAGCATTTT
CASGDRVNQPQHF